The T cell receptor beta chain under discussion was sequenced for a study of graft-versus-host responses after intestinal transplantation. Between the trimmed V and J ends, which lost 5 bases and 0 bases, there was a span of 11 bases. CDR3 length: 15 residues. CDR1 and CDR2 from the germline V gene are MGHRA and YSYEKL. A remark on this clone: The antigen is not known.

Overall study results and limits: Early after transplant, HvG declines were associated with peak levels of circulating GvH clones.

TCRdb's table, derived via immunoSEQ multiplex PCR, lists solely in-frame clones and lacks some. Of 40,000 or so clones in the sample, 90% to 95% are singletons; the top ten hold more than 0.2%. The receptor was isolated from a human donor who was the organ donor for an intestinal transplant. The rearrangement uses TRBV4-1 and TRBJ1-5; D gene unclear. Source: unstimulated CD8+ T cells sorted from spleen or lymph node cells, taken before transplant. The CDR3 reads CASSIHPNSNQPQHF. CDR3 DNA sequence: TGCGCCAGCAGCATACACCCCAATAGCAATCAGCCCCAGCATTTT.